These 8 T cell receptor beta chains were all obtained from the same sample, sequenced in a study of post-analysis software for immune sequencing data. Study-wide findings and caveats: Controls had lower frequencies than patients of five or six TRBV segments, which included TRBV5-6, TRBV5-1 and TRBV20-1.

Included in the TCR beta cDNA libraries were unique molecular identifiers. TCRdb used MiXCR to reprocess the PCR reads, holding one entry per CDR3 protein. Seen here are approximately 690,000 distinct CDR3 sequences, 55% to 60% observed once, and the top ten hold approximately 11%. No cognate antigen is known for these TCRs. The sample comprised blood. The receptors here all came from a girl between 2 and 10 years old with multiple sclerosis.

The rearrangement joins TRBV20-1 to TRBJ2-5; the D gene is possibly TRBD2 (6 bases). The assigned J gene may be wrong: the sequence end matches TRBJ2-7 better. In germline, CDR1 is DFQATT, CDR2 SNEGSKA (reference sequence). The CDR3 consists of 15 residues. CDR3 residues: CSAPPPGSQVGEQYF. CDR3 in DNA: TGCAGTGCCCCCCCTCCCGGGAGTCAGGTCGGCGAGCAGTACTTC.

The genes are TRBV19 and TRBJ2-5; maybe TRBD2 (6 bases). CDR1 and CDR2 (germline): LNHDA, SQIVND (reference sequence). This CDR3 is built from 13 residues. Trimming stripped 7 bases from V and 3 bases from J, with 12 bases between. CDR3 in amino acids: CASKEGPKETQYF. The CDR3 region has the DNA TGTGCCAGTAAGGAGGGACCCAAAGAGACCCAGTACTTC.

V and J are TRBV27 and TRBJ2-1, with TRBD2 matching 9 bases. This CDR3 spans 15 amino acids. CDR1 and CDR2 (germline): MNHEY, SMNVEV (reference sequence). The junction had 3 bases not matched to a gene; V was cut back by 6 bases and J by 0 bases. CDR3 sequence reads: CASRYSGSSYNEQFF. Here the CDR3 DNA reads TGTGCCAGCAGATATAGCGGGAGCTCCTACAATGAGCAGTTCTTC.

This chain joins TRBV5-6 and TRBJ2-5; D gene ambiguous. Looked up from germline, CDR1 is SGHDT and CDR2 is YYEEEE. Trimming stripped 4 bases from V and 5 bases from J, with 12 bases between. This CDR3 has 13 residues. CDR3 coding DNA: TGTGCCAGCAGCGCCCTCGGAACCGAGACCCAGTACTTC. Amino acid sequence: CASSALGTETQYF.

The rearrangement links TRBV20-1 to TRBJ2-3, with TRBD2 as a possible D gene (6 bases). The CDR3 is 15 residues long. Per germline, CDR1 DFQATT and CDR2 SNEGSKA (reference sequence). The ends were cut back, 3 bases at V and 1 base at J, with 14 bases in the middle. The CDR3 bases are TGCAGTGCTAGTCTTGGAGCGGGCCGCACAGATACGCAGTATTTT. Its translation is CSASLGAGRTDTQYF.

The rearrangement uses TRBV18 and TRBJ2-5; the match to TRBD1 covers 7 bases. Germline V CDR1 and CDR2: KGHSH, LQKENI. V was pared by 3 bases and J by 1 base, with 5 bases of the junction left unmatched. The length of the CDR3 is 15 residues. The CDR3 nucleotides are TGTGCCAGCTCACCCCCGGGACAGCCCCAAGAGACCCAGTACTTC. Protein sequence: CASSPPGQPQETQYF.

V usage is TRBV20-1 and J usage is TRBJ1-2; no clear D. The germline V and J ends were trimmed by 0 bases and 2 bases, with 16 bases remaining between them. CDR3 size: 16 residues. Germline values: CDR1 DFQATT, CDR2 SNEGSKA (reference sequence). The CDR3 coding sequence is TGCAGTGCTAGAGATTTACGGGCGGGAAAAAACTATGGCTACACCTTC. Amino acids: CSARDLRAGKNYGYTF.

V usage is TRBV27 and J usage is TRBJ1-2; a possible D gene is TRBD1 (6 bases). Germline CDR1 reads MNHEY; CDR2 reads SMNVEV (reference sequence). CDR3 size: 12 residues. V was pared by 6 bases and J by 6 bases, with 11 bases between. The CDR3 sequence: CASRGRGNGYTF. CDR3 sequence (DNA): TGTGCCAGCAGGGGCAGGGGAAATGGCTACACCTTC.